This TCR beta chain was observed in a study of shared clonotypes between healthy human individuals. As defined, naive CD8 cells were CD45RO-negative and positively selected for CCR7, with terminally differentiated effector memory CD45RA+ cells excluded. Every donor, a Caucasian adult, lived in Nashville, Tennessee. The table came from immunoSEQ multiplex PCR; TCRdb's copy has only in-frame clones and leaves some out. The sample shows fewer than 1 million clones, approximately 96% of them seen only once. Germline V CDR1 and CDR2: MNHEY, SMNVEV (reference sequence). This CDR3 region has 14 residues. The ends were cut back, 8 bases at V and 0 bases at J, with 10 bases in the middle.

This receptor was identified in a man aged 25-45 years in good health. Sequenced: naive CD8+ T cells sorted from blood. This rearrangement joins TRBV27 to TRBJ2-2; no definite D call. CDR3 sequence reads: CASSESANTGELFF. Written as DNA, the CDR3 is TGTGCCAGCTCGGAGAGCGCGAACACCGGGGAGCTGTTTTTT.